A selection of T cell receptor beta chains follows, all from one sample in a study of T cells in Graves' hyperthyroidism and ophthalmopathy. TCRdb ran MiXCR on the multiplex PCR reads and lists one entry per CDR3 protein. The sample shows about half a million distinct CDR3 sequences, approximately 20% of them seen only once. Sequences were obtained from blood. The receptors were gathered from a man aged 35 to 55 with Graves' ophthalmopathy. CDR3s include the opening cysteine and the closing phenylalanine or tryptophan. Fields, in order: D gene, V gene, clone size, J gene, CDR3 DNA, CDR3 protein. A D gene is named only where the DNA matches it firmly. The size entry is marked missing in some rows and otherwise reads once, few, many or a size class.

TRBD2	TRBV12-3/TRBV12-4	once	TRBJ2-7	TGTGCCACCAACCTCGGGGGGAGGGAGGTGCAGTACTTC	CATNLGGREVQYF
-	TRBV6-1	-	TRBJ1-1	TGTGCCAGTCGCGGGATTATGAACACTGAAGCTTCCTTT	CASRGIMNTEASF
TRBD1	TRBV18	many	TRBJ2-7	TGTGCCAGCTCACCGAAAACCTCGGGACAGGGGGCTGGGGAGCAGTACTTC	CASSPKTSGQGAGEQYF
-	TRBV12-3/TRBV12-4	many	TRBJ2-1	TGTGCCAGCAGTGTGCGACTAGTTCTCAATGAGCAGTTCTTC	CASSVRLVLNEQFF
TRBD1	TRBV3-1	many	TRBJ1-2	TGTGCCAGCAGCCTCAACAGGGGCTATGGCTACACCTTC	CASSLNRGYGYTF
-	TRBV27	few	TRBJ1-5	TGTGCCAGCAGTTTATCAAAAGGGAATCAGCCCCAGCATTTT	CASSLSKGNQPQHF
-	TRBV6-2/TRBV6-3	-	TRBJ2-5	TGTGCCAGCAGTGAGAGACTTAAAGAGACCCAGTACTTC	CASSERLKETQYF
-	TRBV4-1	-	TRBJ1-5	TGCGCCAGCAGCGCAATGGGTGTGGGGTCACCCAATCAGCCCCAGCATTTT	CASSAMGVGSPNQPQHF
TRBD1	TRBV6-1	few	TRBJ1-6	TGTGCCAGCAGTGGAGGACAGGTTCTTCGGTCACCCCTCCACTTT	CASSGGQVLRSPLHF
-	TRBV2	-	TRBJ1-6	TGTGCCAGCACGAACCAACTTAATTCACCCCTCCACTTT	CASTNQLNSPLHF
-	TRBV27	many	TRBJ2-3	TGTGCCAGCAGTTTTGAGACACGCCACTTCACAGATACGCAGTATTTT	CASSFETRHFTDTQYF
TRBD2	TRBV7-9	-	TRBJ2-3	TGTGCCAGCAGCCCGCTAAATCTAGCGGGGGGGCCTCCGAATACGCAGTATTTT	CASSPLNLAGGPPNTQYF
-	TRBV29-1	-	TRBJ2-5	TGCAGCGTTGAAGCGGGAGAAGAGACCCAGTACTTC	CSVEAGEETQYF
-	TRBV6-1	few	TRBJ1-5	TGTGCCAGCCGCAGGACGAGAGGTCAGCCCCAGCATTTT	CASRRTRGQPQHF